Presented here are 4 T cell receptor beta chains from one specimen sequenced in a study of T cell changes during pregnancy in multiple sclerosis. TCRdb's copy holds only in-frame clones and misses some; the assay was immunoSEQ multiplex PCR. The sample yields about 93,000 clones, under 95% seen once. The material sequenced was peripheral blood, taken before pregnancy. The source of these receptors is a female donor with multiple sclerosis, enrolled in a pregnancy study.

The chain has TRBV7-9 and TRBJ1-2; D remains ambiguous. From germline, CDR1 is SEHNR and CDR2 FQNEAQ (reference sequence). The CDR3 totals 17 residues. V was shortened by 1 base and J by 4 bases, with 19 bases between the two germline ends. The CDR3, as DNA: TGTGCCAGCAGCTTAGAACCAGGAGGCAGGAACTTCTATGGCTACACCTTC. Amino acids: CASSLEPGGRNFYGYTF.

The chain joins TRBV5-4 to TRBJ2-2; 10 positions match TRBD2. After removal of 3 bases from V and 7 bases from J, the junction contained 9 bases not matched to a gene. The V gene's germline CDR1 is SGHNT and CDR2 YYREEE (reference sequence). The length of the CDR3 is 16 residues. This CDR3 is CASSSGAGGPGGELFF. The CDR3, as DNA: TGTGCCAGCAGCTCCGGAGCGGGAGGGCCCGGCGGGGAGCTGTTTTTT.

V is TRBV4-1 and J is TRBJ2-7; D might be TRBD1 (6 bases). The CDR3 has 14 amino acids. The V end was cut by 5 bases, the J end by 2 bases, with 13 bases between. Germline-derived CDR1 and CDR2 are MGHRA and YSYEKL. The CDR3 nucleotides are TGCGCCAGCAGCTCAACAGGGTCACCCTACGAGCAGTACTTC. Translated: CASSSTGSPYEQYF.

This sequence joins TRBV13 and TRBJ2-7; 7 nucleotides match TRBD1. Germline CDR1 PRHDT, CDR2 FYEKMQ (reference sequence). The trim removed 4 bases at V and 3 bases at J, leaving 3 bases unmatched. The CDR3 length is 13 residues. CDR3 residues: CASSYRQGYEQYF. The CDR3, as DNA: TGTGCCAGCAGCTACCGACAGGGCTACGAGCAGTACTTC.